Below, 16 T cell receptor beta chains from the same sample are listed, as sequenced in a study of blood T cell repertoires in COVID-19. Assay: immunoSEQ multiplex PCR; the TCRdb copy retains only in-frame clones and omits some. The sample includes 150,000 to 200,000 clones, around 86% of them seen just once. Sequencing input: peripheral blood. The receptors originated from a man between 60 and 75 years old with acute or convalescent COVID-19.

The rearrangement joins TRBV5-1 to TRBJ2-1; D uncertain. Trimming removed 4 bases at V and 7 bases at J, with 9 bases between. There are 12 residues in the CDR3. CDR1 and CDR2 (germline): SGHRS, YFSETQ. The CDR3 DNA reads as TGCGCCAGCAGCCTTCGGTGGAATGAGCAGTTCTTC. Translating it yields CASSLRWNEQFF.

The rearrangement links TRBV5-1 to TRBJ2-2; 15 bases match TRBD2. The V gene end was trimmed by 4 bases and the J gene end by 5 bases; junction bases not matched to a gene: 6. This CDR3 is built from 17 residues. Germline lookup yields CDR1 SGHRS and CDR2 YFSETQ. CDR3 in DNA: TGCGCCAGCAGCCTGGGACTAGCGGGAGGCTGGACCGGGGAGCTGTTTTTT. It is translated as CASSLGLAGGWTGELFF.

This clone has a single count. V and J are TRBV5-5 and TRBJ2-5, with D unclear. Germline V gene data show CDR1 as SGHKS and CDR2 as YYEKEE (reference sequence). The CDR3 contains 15 residues. V shed 4 bases and J shed 4 bases, with 17 bases lying between them. CDR3 in DNA: TGTGCCAGCAGCCCACAGATCACGGATGGAGAGACCCAGTACTTC. Its translation is CASSPQITDGETQYF.

The CDR3 region is CASSLGLDRGYEQYF. Here the CDR3 DNA reads TGCGCCAGCAGCTTGGGCCTAGACAGAGGCTACGAGCAGTACTTC. The chain carries TRBV5-1 and TRBJ2-7; maybe TRBD1 (5 bases). Per germline, CDR1 SGHRS and CDR2 YFSETQ. This CDR3 has 15 amino acids. The V end was cut by 0 bases, the J end by 3 bases, with 13 bases between. The full variable domain, with the rest looked up from reference TRBV5-1 and TRBJ2-7, is KAGVTQTPRYLIKTRGQQVTLSCSPISGHRSVSWYQQTPGQGLQFLFEYFSETQRNKGNFPGRFSGRQFSNSRSEMNVSTLELGDSALYLCASSLGLDRGYEQYFGPGTRLTVT.

The chain links TRBV28 to TRBJ1-5; D uncertain. The V gene's germline CDR1 is MDHEN and CDR2 SYDVKM. V was pared by 6 bases and J by 4 bases, with 13 bases between. The CDR3 consists of 14 residues. CDR3: CASSSGSLNQPQHF. In nucleotides, the CDR3 is TGTGCCAGCAGCTCCGGGTCCTTGAATCAGCCCCAGCATTTT.

CDR3 coding DNA: TGTGCCAGCTCACCACCAGGGGGCCGGGTGAACACTGAAGCTTTCTTT. As protein: CASSPPGGRVNTEAFF. The gene calls are TRBV18 and TRBJ1-1; 7 nucleotides agree with TRBD1. Trimming at V came to 0 bases and at J to 0 bases, leaving 4 bases not matched to a gene. The germline CDR1 and CDR2 sequences are KGHSH and LQKENI. The CDR3 covers 16 residues.

The V gene is TRBV10-3, the J gene TRBJ1-4, with TRBD1 matching 8 bases. V lost 6 bases to trimming and J lost 8 bases; unmatched junction nucleotides: 5. The CDR3 has 13 residues. Germline lookup yields CDR1 ENHRY and CDR2 SYGVKD. The CDR3 sequence is CAISLGQGEKLFF. CDR3 DNA: TGTGCCATCAGCCTCGGACAGGGCGAAAAACTGTTTTTT.

This clone has a handful of counts. V usage is TRBV4-1 and J usage is TRBJ1-2, with D unresolved. Trimming pared 3 bases from V and 5 bases from J, leaving 10 bases between. The CDR3 covers 13 residues. Looked up from germline, CDR1 is MGHRA and CDR2 is YSYEKL. The CDR3 region is CASSQSNSYGYTF. The CDR3 coding sequence is TGCGCCAGCAGCCAGTCAAACTCGTATGGCTACACCTTC.

This clone was seen once. The rearrangement joins TRBV30 to TRBJ1-1; D may be TRBD1 (5 bases). CDR3 length: 11 amino acids. Trimming pared 0 bases from V and 11 bases from J, leaving 10 bases between. In germline, CDR1 is GTSNPN, CDR2 SVGIG (reference sequence). The CDR3 loop reads CAWSVGEGAFF. DNA of the CDR3: TGTGCCTGGAGTGTAGGGGAAGGGGCTTTCTTT.

The DNA of the CDR3 is TGTGCCAGCAGCCAATACAGACTAGCGGGGAACACCGGGGAGCTGTTTTTT. Its translation: CASSQYRLAGNTGELFF. This chain connects TRBV3-1 (or the pseudogene TRBV3-2) to TRBJ2-2, with 10 bases identical to TRBD2. Per the germline V gene, CDR1 is LGHDT and CDR2 is YNNKEL (reference sequence). V shed 2 bases and J 1 base; nucleotides not matched to a gene: 4. This CDR3 has 17 residues.

V is TRBV5-1 and J is TRBJ1-4, with D perhaps TRBD1 (5 bases). With 1 base removed from V and 2 bases from J, the gap between germline ends came to 15 bases. Per the germline V gene, CDR1 is SGHRS and CDR2 is YFSETQ. The CDR3 consists of 17 residues. In DNA form, the CDR3 reads TGCGCCAGCAGCTTGTTGCCGGGGGACCGTACTAATGAAAAACTGTTTTTT. It codes for CASSLLPGDRTNEKLFF.

The chain uses TRBV10-3 and TRBJ1-3, with 9 bases that match TRBD1. After removal of 0 bases from V and 0 bases from J, the junction contained 3 bases not matched to a gene. Germline CDR1 and CDR2: ENHRY and SYGVKD. The CDR3 loop spans 17 amino acids. Here the CDR3 DNA reads TGTGCCATCAGTGAGTCGCGGACAGGGGTCTCTGGAAACACCATATATTTT. This codes for CAISESRTGVSGNTIYF.

The V and J genes are TRBV11-2 and TRBJ1-4, with 8 bases identical to TRBD1. The CDR3 loop spans 15 amino acids. The germline V gene encodes CDR1 SGHAT and CDR2 FQNNGV. J lost 8 bases, V lost 4 bases, and 9 bases had no gene match. This CDR3 reads CASSWQTGVQEKLFF. DNA for the CDR3: TGTGCCAGCAGCTGGCAGACAGGGGTACAAGAAAAACTGTTTTTT.

This rearrangement joins TRBV28 to TRBJ1-1; D unclear. The CDR3 spans 15 residues. V lost 7 bases and J lost 6, with 21 bases in between. Germline values: CDR1 MDHEN, CDR2 SYDVKM. The CDR3 loop is CASIVFSGRKAEAFF. CDR3 bases: TGTGCCAGCATAGTTTTCAGCGGCAGGAAGGCTGAAGCTTTCTTT.

This clone was seen a few times. CDR3 residues: CASSPGQGAGANVLTF. The CDR3 DNA sequence: TGTGCCAGCAGTCCTGGACAGGGAGCTGGGGCCAACGTCCTGACTTTC. The chain employs TRBV28 and TRBJ2-6; TRBD1 agrees at 8 bases. CDR3 size: 16 residues. The germline gives CDR1 MDHEN, CDR2 SYDVKM. With 5 bases clipped from V and 2 bases from J, the junction kept 5 bases outside the gene matches.

The chain couples TRBV10-1 to TRBJ2-1, with unresolved D. The CDR3 runs 10 residues. V gave up 11 bases and J gave up 10 bases, with 12 bases separating them. The germline V gene has CDR1 WNHNN and CDR2 SYGVQD (reference sequence). Written as DNA, the CDR3 is TGCGCCCCCCGGTTTGCAGAGCAGTTCTTC. This gives the protein CAPRFAEQFF.